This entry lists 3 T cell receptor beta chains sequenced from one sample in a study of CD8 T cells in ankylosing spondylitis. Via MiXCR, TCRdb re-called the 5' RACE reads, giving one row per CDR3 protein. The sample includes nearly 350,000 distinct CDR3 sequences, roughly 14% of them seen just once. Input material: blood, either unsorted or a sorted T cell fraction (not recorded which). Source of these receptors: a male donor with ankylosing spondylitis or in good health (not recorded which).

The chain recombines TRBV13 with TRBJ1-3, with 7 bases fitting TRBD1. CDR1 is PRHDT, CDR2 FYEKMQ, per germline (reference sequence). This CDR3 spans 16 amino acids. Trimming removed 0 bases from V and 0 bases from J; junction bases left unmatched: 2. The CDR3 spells CASSLGTGSSGNTIYF. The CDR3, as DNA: TGTGCCAGCAGCTTAGGGACAGGGAGCTCTGGAAACACCATATATTTT.

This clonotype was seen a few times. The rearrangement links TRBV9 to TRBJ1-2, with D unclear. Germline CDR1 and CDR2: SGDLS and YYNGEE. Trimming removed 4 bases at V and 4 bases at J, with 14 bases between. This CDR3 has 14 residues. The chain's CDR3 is CASSPRNIAYGYTF. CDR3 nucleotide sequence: TGTGCCAGCAGCCCCCGTAATATAGCCTATGGCTACACCTTC.

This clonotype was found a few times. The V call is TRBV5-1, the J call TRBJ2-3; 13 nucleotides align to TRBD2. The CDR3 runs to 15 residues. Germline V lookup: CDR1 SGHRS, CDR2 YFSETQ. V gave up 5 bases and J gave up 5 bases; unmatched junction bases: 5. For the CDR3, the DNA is TGCGCCAGCAGATCACTAGCGGGAGGGGAAGATACGCAGTATTTT. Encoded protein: CASRSLAGGEDTQYF.